The 13 T cell receptor beta chains listed next were all sequenced from one sample in a study of molecular identifiers for immune sequencing clone quantification. TCRdb ran MiXCR on the PCR reads and lists one entry per CDR3 protein. The sample lists over 600,000 distinct CDR3 sequences; nearly 20% were seen once. Sequencing was carried out using naive CD8+ T cells from blood, with Jurkat cell RNA spiked in. This sample's subset: FACS-sorted CD8+CD4-CCR7+CD45RA+ naive T cells. These receptors were obtained from a human donor in good health. Some libraries in this study had Jurkat cell RNA spiked in.

This clonotype was seen at least ten times. This chain connects TRBV6-5 to TRBJ2-4; unclear D gene. CDR1 and CDR2 (germline): MNHEY, SVGAGI. The CDR3 is 13 residues long. With 6 bases removed from V and 5 bases from J, the gap between germline ends came to 11 bases. Here the CDR3 reads CASRIAGENIQYF. The DNA for the CDR3 is TGTGCCAGCAGGATAGCCGGAGAAAACATTCAGTACTTC.

For the CDR3, the DNA is TGTGCCTGGATGAAAAGGGCAGGGAGAGATGGCTACACCTTC. This translates into CAWMKRAGRDGYTF. The chain employs TRBV30 and TRBJ1-2; a weak D match, TRBD1 (5 bases). This CDR3 has 14 residues. V shed 4 bases and J shed 6 bases, with 18 bases lying between them. Germline assignment: CDR1 GTSNPN and CDR2 SVGIG (reference sequence).

To note about this clonotype: Possible read error: a much larger clone is one base away. The chain combines TRBV7-6 with TRBJ2-7; D tentatively fits TRBD1 or TRBD2 (5 bases each). The CDR3 is 14 residues long. CDR1 and CDR2 from the germline V gene are SGHVS and FNYEAQ. The CDR3 spells CASSSGTATYERYF. The CDR3 DNA reads TGTGCCAGCAGCTCCGGGACGGCGACCTACGAGCGGTACTTC.

This clonotype occurred a few times. The V and J genes are TRBV4-1 and TRBJ1-1; no clear D gene. The V and J ends lost 3 bases and 3 bases respectively, with 8 bases between them. CDR1 and CDR2 (germline): MGHRA, YSYEKL. This CDR3 spans 13 amino acids. CDR3 sequence: CASSQAYYTEAFF. The CDR3, as DNA: TGCGCCAGCAGCCAGGCCTACTACACTGAAGCTTTCTTT.

Concerning this clonotype itself: Being one base from a much bigger clone, this may be a read error. The conserved phenylalanine or tryptophan normally closing the CDR3 is absent here, so this likely arose from a read error. The chain combines TRBV19 with TRBJ1-5; no reliable D call. This CDR3 contains 14 residues. The ends were cut back, 1 base at V and 5 bases at J, with 9 bases in the middle. Germline V gene sequence: CDR1 LNHDA, CDR2 SQIVND (reference sequence). The CDR3 DNA follows: TGTGCCAGTAGTATAGGTGTTGAGGATCAGCCCCAGCATTGT. Residues: CASSIGVEDQPQHC.

In this sample, this clonotype turned up many times. The chain joins TRBV30 to TRBJ1-6, with D perhaps matching TRBD1 (5 bases). The length of the CDR3 is 13 residues. CDR1 is GTSNPN and CDR2 is SVGIG in the germline V gene (reference sequence). V was pared by 5 bases and J by 11 bases, with 16 bases between. CDR3 DNA: TGTGCCTGGGAGTCAACGACAGCGGCACCCCTCCACTTT. Protein product: CAWESTTAAPLHF.

This clonotype was seen a few times. At one end the junction does not follow the germline gene, possibly because of a read error. CDR3 region: CVSSFSISGGPGYF. The CDR3 bases are TGTGTCAGCAGTTTCTCGATTAGCGGGGGTCCGGGGTACTTC. The chain couples TRBV6-2 or TRBV6-3 to TRBJ2-5; TRBD2 agrees at 9 bases. The germline V gene encodes CDR1 MNHEY and CDR2 SVGEGT. The CDR3 consists of 14 residues.

This clonotype occurred once. The conserved closing phenylalanine or tryptophan is absent in this CDR3, likely reflecting a read error. This chain connects TRBV10-3 to TRBJ2-2; 13 positions agree with TRBD2. The V segment lost 3 bases and the J segment 3 bases; nucleotides outside the gene matches: 4. The CDR3 is 17 amino acids. In germline, CDR1 is ENHRY, CDR2 SYGVKD. The CDR3 DNA sequence: TGTGCCATCAGTGAAGGGACTAGCGGGACTTACACCGGGGAGCTGTTTTGT. Amino acids: CAISEGTSGTYTGELFC.

This clonotype was observed many times. This sequence joins TRBV7-9 and TRBJ1-1; 11 bases are shared with TRBD1. V shed 5 bases, J shed 0 bases, and the junction held 2 bases outside the gene matches. Germline V gene lookup returns CDR1 SEHNR and CDR2 FQNEAQ (reference sequence). The CDR3 extends over 15 amino acids. The DNA of the CDR3 is TGTGCCAGCAGCGGGGGACAGGGGGTGAACACTGAAGCTTTCTTT. Translated: CASSGGQGVNTEAFF.

This clonotype was detected ten times or more. This chain joins TRBV20-1 and TRBJ1-1; unclear D gene. The V end lost 1 base, the J end lost 7 bases, and 10 bases lay between the germline ends. CDR1 and CDR2 (germline): DFQATT, SNEGSKA (reference sequence). The CDR3 is made up of 12 amino acids. The CDR3 nucleotides read TGCAGTGCTAGAGGTCCCCTGAGTGAAGCTTTCTTT. Translated, it gives CSARGPLSEAFF.

With regard to this clonotype: A read error may explain this, as a much larger clone is one base away. The chain recombines TRBV6-5 with TRBJ2-7; no definite D call. This CDR3 has 14 amino acids. V dropped 0 bases and J dropped 3 bases, with 9 bases sitting between them. From germline, CDR1 is MNHEY and CDR2 SVGAGI. CDR3: CASSYSVPGYEQYF. As DNA, the CDR3 is TGTGCCAGCAGTTACTCGGTTCCCGGCTACGAGCAGTACTTC.

V gene TRBV19 combines with J gene TRBJ2-6; possible D gene TRBD1, 7 bases. This CDR3 has 20 residues. The V gene lost 0 bases and the J gene lost 0 bases, with 18 bases spanning the gap. Per the germline V gene, CDR1 is LNHDA and CDR2 is SQIVND (reference sequence). As DNA, the CDR3 is TGTGCCAGTAGTATAGACCCAGACAGGGAGGTTCCCTCTGGGGCCAACGTCCTGACTTTC. Protein sequence: CASSIDPDREVPSGANVLTF.

With respect to this clonotype: Being one base from a much bigger clone, this may be a read error. The V and J genes are TRBV12-3 or TRBV12-4 and TRBJ2-7; the match to TRBD2 covers 10 bases. The CDR3 contains 20 residues. This CDR3 is CASSSVAGGRRGGSFHERYF. The DNA for the CDR3 is TGTGCCAGCAGTTCGGTAGCGGGAGGAAGGCGGGGGGGCTCGTTCCACGAGCGGTACTTC.